The sequence of this T cell receptor (beta chain) was determined in a study of T cell repertoires in cytomegalovirus infection. For the study at large: In the study, CMV epitopes included recently identified HLA-C-restricted and well-studied HLA-B-restricted ones. CMV infection together with matching HLA type was indicated by public TCR beta signatures. Findings and limits, study-wide: The study found HLA-C-restricted CMV-specific TCR beta clonotypes dominating the ex vivo response. Based on cumulative public TCR beta family frequency, carriers of CMV plus the relevant HLA were identified.

TCRdb re-analysed the reads in MiXCR, keeping a single row per CDR3 protein. The data show about 920,000 distinct CDR3 sequences, around 29% seen once. There are a few counts of this clonotype. What it binds is not known. CDR3 length: 12 residues. The germline gives CDR1 SEHNR, CDR2 FQNEAQ (reference sequence). The ends were cut back, 4 bases at V and 6 bases at J, with 9 bases in the middle. The rearrangement links TRBV7-9 to TRBJ1-2; D remains ambiguous. Sequenced here: cultured CD8+ T cells from PBMCs, sampled from culture after CMV antigen stimulation. The receptor's source is a human donor in good health (CMV status not recorded). Some clones in this sample may be carry-over from other donors' samples. In nucleotides, the CDR3 is TGTGCCAGCAGCTCTGGCGTGGATGGCTACACCTTC. Translating it yields CASSSGVDGYTF.